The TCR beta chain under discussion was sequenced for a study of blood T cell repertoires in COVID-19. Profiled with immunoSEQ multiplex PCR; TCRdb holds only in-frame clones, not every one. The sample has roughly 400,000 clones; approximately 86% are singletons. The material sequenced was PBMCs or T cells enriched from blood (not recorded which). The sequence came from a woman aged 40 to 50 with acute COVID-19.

CDR3 sequence reads: CASSFGQGQFF. Written as DNA, the CDR3 is TGTGCCAGCAGTTTCGGACAGGGGCAGTTCTTC. This chain links TRBV3-1 (or the pseudogene TRBV3-2) with TRBJ2-1, with 8 positions matching TRBD1. The ends lost 6 bases at V and 12 bases at J; junction bases unmatched: 4. Germline V lookup: CDR1 LGHDT, CDR2 YNNKEL (reference sequence). The CDR3 extends over 11 amino acids.